The TCR beta chain described here comes from a study of T cell repertoires in cytomegalovirus infection. The overall study: From public TCR beta signatures came an indication of both CMV infection and matching HLA type.

TCRdb passed the reads through MiXCR, listing each CDR3 protein once. Counted here are some 700,000 distinct CDR3 sequences, approximately 34% occurring once; the ten biggest clones make up under 3.5%. Study-wide findings and caveats: The study found HLA-C-restricted CMV-specific TCR beta clonotypes dominating the ex vivo response. Cumulative public TCR beta family frequency identified CMV carriers with the relevant HLA.

Germline assignment: CDR1 SGHDN and CDR2 FVKESK. CDR3 length: 14 residues. The J segment lost 7 bases and the V segment lost 6 bases, leaving 10 bases of the junction unmatched. For this clonotype: Its specificity is unknown.

The chain carries TRBV14 and TRBJ2-3; 7 positions agree with TRBD2. The receptor's source is a human donor in good health (CMV status not recorded). Some clones in this sample may be carry-over from other donors' samples. Sequenced sample: PBMCs. CDR3 nucleotides: TGTGCCAGCAGTCCTGGACTAGTTGGAAATACGCAGTATTTT. It specifies CASSPGLVGNTQYF.